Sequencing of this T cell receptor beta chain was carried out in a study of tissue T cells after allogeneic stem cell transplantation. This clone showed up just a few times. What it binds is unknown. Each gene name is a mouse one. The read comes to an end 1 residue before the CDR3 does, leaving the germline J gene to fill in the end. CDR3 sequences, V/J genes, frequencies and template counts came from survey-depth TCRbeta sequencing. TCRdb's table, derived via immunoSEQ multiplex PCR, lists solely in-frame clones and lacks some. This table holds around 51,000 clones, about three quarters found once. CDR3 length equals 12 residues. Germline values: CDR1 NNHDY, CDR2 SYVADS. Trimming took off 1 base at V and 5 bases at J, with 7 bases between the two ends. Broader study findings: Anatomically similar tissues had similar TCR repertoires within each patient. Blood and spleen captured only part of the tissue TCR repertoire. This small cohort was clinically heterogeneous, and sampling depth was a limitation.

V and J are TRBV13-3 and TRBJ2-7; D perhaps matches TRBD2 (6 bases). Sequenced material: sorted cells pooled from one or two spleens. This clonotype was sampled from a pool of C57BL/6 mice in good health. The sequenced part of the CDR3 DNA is TGTGCCAGCAGTGATTGGGGGAATGAACAGTAC. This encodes CASSDWGNEQY. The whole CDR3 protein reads CASSDWGNEQYF.